Below, one TCR beta chain is given with its context. No antigen is known for it. No qualities accompany the bases; no much larger clone lies one base away. This specimen comes from a study of cytomegalovirus exposure and HLA in healthy donors (dated by TCRdb to about 2017). For the wider study: An earlier analysis of around 600 of the donors reported approximately 290 Gb of sequence data and 100 million to 140 million unique TCR beta sequences from roughly 180 million T cells. Roughly 300 gigabases of sequencing data and 91 million or so unique TCR sequences made up an early release that covered approximately 620 HLA-typed donors. Of the approximately 400 genotyped donors, 65% to 90% fell in the genetic ancestry cluster associated with self-reported Caucasian donors. The study aimed to test whether signatures of past pathogen exposure could be identified by cataloging public T cell receptors. The T cell repertoires of around 730 subjects were profiled by immunosequencing and related to cytomegalovirus serostatus. A separate validation cohort of approximately 130 different subjects was used in addition to the 666-subject first cohort. High-throughput TCR immunosequencing, statistical association of individual TCRs with disease status, and machine learning were combined to predict cytomegalovirus infection status. A later analysis re-examined previously published TCR beta repertoires from 610 or so donors and added high-resolution HLA genotyping to investigate patterns of TCR occurrence. Rather than using new phenotypic data, the later analysis identified candidate immune exposures from TCR beta sequences and from how often those sequences occurred across donors. To decide whether each TCR beta V gene segment behaved as functional or pseudogenic, an earlier analysis of some 580 of the donors relied on high-throughput TCR beta sequencing. Donor age, sex, ethnicity and CMV serostatus were compiled together with the repertoire data. Genome-wide SNP genotypes for about 55% of the roughly 670 donors were used in a later genetic analysis, which treated that subset as a discovery cohort. All discovery cohort repertoires had been generated on a single sequencing platform. Both class I and class II loci were covered by HLA typing, at four-digit resolution. Typing coverage differed by locus: A, B, C, DRB1 and DQB1 were typed in roughly 620-640 donors, DQA1 in about 500, DPA1 in around 580, and DPB1 in 400 to 490. About five DR-DQ haplotypes were handled as single units for association and clustering, since linkage in the cohort was strong. Among a few hundred genotyped donors of the cohort, an average of approximately 230,000 unique TCR beta nucleotide sequences were sequenced per donor, around 20% of them non-productive.

The cohort was made up of 500 to 850 healthy bone marrow donors. At the time of sampling, all cohort members were nominally healthy, though unrecorded immune exposures were likely present. The donor was CMV seropositive and belonged to the group of about 290 seropositive cohort members. A peripheral blood sample was collected from each donor, and TCR beta sequencing was performed on peripheral blood mononuclear cells. The Qiagen DNeasy Blood Extraction Kit was used to extract genomic DNA from the blood cell samples. Library construction relied on the immunoSEQ multiplex PCR assay. For the multiplex PCR, a mixture combining 60 forward primers for TCR Vbeta segments and 13 reverse primers for TCR Jbeta segments was used. Amplification of the CDR3 region of rearranged TCR beta genes was performed with a multiplex PCR assay on genomic DNA. The amplified TCR beta libraries were sequenced on the Illumina HiSeq System as 87-base-pair reads. In the source study's methods: A later analysis counted about 76 million unique TCR beta chains across the 690 or so repertoires, and 9.5 million to 11 million of these chains were shared by at least two donors. To remove PCR and sequencing errors, raw reads were error-corrected and collapsed into unique sequences using a nearest-neighbor algorithm that merged closely related sequences. CDR3 sequences were aligned to IMGT reference sequences to assign V, D and J gene segments. For a sequence to be retained, at least a six-nucleotide match to both a V gene segment and a J gene segment was required. Rearrangements were called productive when the CDR3 lacked stop codons and stayed in frame with V and J; all others were non-productive. CDR3 was defined by IMGT convention, running from the second conserved V-encoded cysteine to the conserved J-encoded phenylalanine. In an earlier analysis of around 640 of the donors, sequences lacking an unambiguous match to a single V gene segment were excluded. In an earlier analysis of several hundred of the donors, V segments were called functional above 56.7% productive rearrangements and were called segregating when the between-donor standard deviation exceeded 5%. To diagnose cytomegalovirus status from the catalog of TCR beta chain sequences, a statistical classification framework was built. In a later analysis, TCR nucleotide sequences were compared against IMGT/GENE-DB human TR gene sequences so that V and J genes could be assigned. A later analysis assigned CDR3 sequences and most-parsimonious VDJ recombination scenarios with the TCRdist pipeline. In a later analysis, each TCR beta chain was defined by its CDR3 amino acid sequence together with its V-gene family, and reads lacking a unique V-gene family were excluded. In a later analysis, 550 to 650 highly shared, low-generation-probability nucleotide sequences were removed to address suspected cross-contamination and a sequencing artifact. In a later analysis, a clonal expansion index was calculated for each public chain from normalized within-repertoire ranks of inferred template counts. A later analysis computed generation probabilities with a VDJ recombination model fitted to out-of-frame rearrangements, and checked the results against IGoR. Hypergeometric tests were used in a later analysis to score TCR-TCR, TCR-HLA and TCR-CMV co-occurrence, with a repertoire-size bias correction applied to the TCR pairs. In a later analysis, false discovery rates were estimated by permuting HLA or CMV assignments 20 times. In a later analysis, co-occurring TCRs were grouped using DBSCAN, with TCRdist sequence similarity added in when clustering inside HLA-allele-positive subsets. Repertoires with fewer than 30,000 or more than 120,000 public chains were left out of co-occurrence clustering, as were a handful of repertoires with anomalous nucleotide sharing. Drawn from immuneACCESS, this table holds only the in-frame rearrangements with V and J called that TCRdb kept. Clones are partly lost; checked studies trace under half to an unresolved V gene and leave the rest unexplained. V and J calls and clone size are as listed in that table; D and trimming were resolved from the DNA. The sample table records some 250,000 clones; approximately 82% of these occur just once. Almost 8% of the sample is taken by the ten largest.

The germline V gene supplies CDR1 SGHRS and CDR2 YFSETQ. The CDR3 has 14 amino acids, counting the end cysteine and phenylalanine. Only the CDR3 DNA is retained, 42 bases long and in frame from the first base. Cut back by 0 bases and 3 bases, the V and J ends lie 7 bases apart. The full study reports these points: Linkage disequilibrium might explain the correlated functional status among segregating V segments, but an unknown experimental factor could not be excluded. Immune exposure information for the cohort was limited to CMV serostatus. In a later analysis, some 17,000 TCR beta sequences were associated with specific HLA alleles at a false discovery rate of 0.05. The sequencing pipeline was judged likely to have produced a cluster of highly shared sequence variants as a technical artifact. While some public TCRs were present in many individuals, most TCR sequences turned up only very rarely across donors. In both the original and validation cohorts, the classifier was reported to diagnose cytomegalovirus status with high specificity and sensitivity. According to a later analysis, TCR association rates differed among HLA loci, with DRB1 alleles showing the most associated TCRs and HLA-C alleles showing the fewest. A further reported finding was that TCR beta sequences accurately predicted the HLA-A and HLA-B alleles for most subjects in the first cohort. Sequencing depth was assumed to be roughly uniform across donors in the presence/absence analyses, though that assumption may not hold. The study gave a list of about 170 TCR beta chains associated with cytomegalovirus. Compared with the roughly 700-donor mean, donors in an Asian-associated ancestry cluster had fewer N-insertions in productive TCRs, according to a later genetic analysis. In a later analysis, most CMV-associated TCR beta chains were found to appear HLA-restricted, with HLA associations seemingly driven largely by CMV exposure. The earlier analysis of 587 of the donors excluded 15 to 20 rarely observed V segments, including chromosome 9 orphons, because counts were too low. A later analysis reported that several top co-occurrence clusters appeared linked to parvovirus B19, influenza, CMV and Epstein-Barr virus. Because HLA typing was missing for some donors at each locus, association tests included only the typed subset. This cohort had only TCR beta chains sequenced, and the lack of alpha or paired-chain data limited which features could be detected. In vitro tests confirmed that a few of the cytomegalovirus-associated TCR beta chains recognize cytomegalovirus antigens. In a later genetic analysis, a missense DCLRE1C variant was associated with V-gene and J-gene trimming of TCR beta chains, and the association was replicated in an independent cohort. In an earlier analysis of 500 to 650 of the donors, most TCR beta V segments appeared in productive rearrangements about 87% or about 30% of the time, broadly matching IMGT annotations. When HLA alleles, especially DR and DQ, strongly co-occurred, attributing TCR associations to individual alleles was difficult. It was suggested by the authors that the approach could potentially be generalized to other disease states and immunological phenotypes. In a later analysis, HLA-associated TCR beta chains were found to be more clonally expanded and to have lower generation probabilities than equally common non-associated chains. Because the 87-base-pair reads could not distinguish some IMGT-functional V segments, including TRBV6-2 and TRBV6-3, those segments were excluded.

The TCR was taken from a woman aged 60-70 years in good health and CMV-seropositive. This sequence uses TRBV5-1 and TRBJ1-3; no D gene call is confident. The sample consisted of PBMCs. In nucleotides, the sequence is TGCGCCAGCAGCTTGGGGGAGGTTGGAAACACCATATATTTT. The resulting protein is CASSLGEVGNTIYF.